What follows describes a single T cell receptor (beta chain). This sample was taken from a study of OX40 agonist ivuxolimab in advanced cancers. Study summary: Ivuxolimab, an agonistic anti-OX40 (CD134) antibody, was given to patients. Enrollees could have had prior anti-PD-1, anti-PD-L1 or anti-CTLA-4 therapy, which more than 30% had received.

V was shortened by 4 bases and J by 3 bases, with 23 bases between the two germline ends. CDR1 and CDR2 (germline): SGHRS, YFSETQ. CDR3 length: 17 amino acids. Clones were sequenced by immunoSEQ multiplex PCR, and TCRdb holds only the in-frame ones, with some missing. Counted here are about 110,000 clones, under 95% occurring once; the ten biggest clones make up approximately 1.3%. V and J are TRBV5-1 and TRBJ2-7; D may be TRBD1 (5 bases). The source material was CD4+ or CD8+ T cells sorted from blood, sampled in a trial of the OX40 agonist ivuxolimab. The TCR originated in an adult with an advanced solid tumor such as melanoma, head and neck, liver or kidney cancer. The CDR3 spells CASSGDSASSPSYEQYF. The CDR3 bases are TGCGCCAGCAGCGGAGACAGTGCCTCTTCCCCCAGCTACGAGCAGTACTTC.